The present entry profiles one T cell receptor beta chain with its context. The method was immunoSEQ multiplex PCR; TCRdb's version includes in-frame clones alone and lacks a portion of them. The sample has over 100,000 clones, roughly 80% seen once. These data are taken from a study of blood T cell repertoires in COVID-19. The germline CDR1 and CDR2 sequences are SGHNT and YYREEE (reference sequence). With 6 bases removed from V and 0 bases from J, the gap between germline ends came to 13 bases. This CDR3 has 14 residues. The gene calls are TRBV5-4 and TRBJ2-7; a weak D match, TRBD2 (5 bases). Sample: peripheral blood. The TCR comes from a man aged 55 to 70 with acute or convalescent COVID-19. This CDR3 is CASTGGPNSYEQYF. The CDR3 coding sequence is TGTGCCAGCACCGGCGGGCCGAACTCCTACGAGCAGTACTTC.